Listed below are T cell receptor beta chains from one sample, sequenced in a study of blood T cell repertoires in COVID-19. Sequencing was performed with immunoSEQ multiplex PCR; in TCRdb, only in-frame clones are kept and a portion is missing. The sample shows about 170,000 clones, roughly 87% of them seen only once. Sequences were obtained from peripheral blood. The receptors originated from a woman between 50 and 59 years old with acute or convalescent COVID-19. Both conserved end residues are part of each CDR3. The D gene is left open where the match is weak. Clone sizes are given selectively: once, few, many, or a class where the clone is expanded.

. TRBJ2-7 12 . TRBV11-2 CASSLGLGEQYF TGTGCCAGCAGCTTGGGTCTCGGGGAGCAGTACTTC
. TRBJ1-6 16 . TRBV9 CASSVRGREGNSPLHF TGTGCCAGCAGCGTACGGGGGAGGGAGGGGAATTCACCCCTCCACTTT
once TRBJ2-5 14 TRBD2 TRBV7-9 CASILAGLQETQYF TGTGCCAGCATATTAGCGGGGCTCCAAGAGACCCAGTACTTC
. TRBJ2-3 14 . TRBV11-3 CASSFLASTDTQYF TGTGCCAGCAGCTTCTTAGCGAGCACAGATACGCAGTATTTT
. TRBJ2-6 14 . TRBV5-1 CASSYYSGANVLTF TGCGCCAGCTCCTATTATTCTGGGGCCAACGTCCTGACTTTC
. TRBJ1-4 16 TRBD1 TRBV5-6 CASSLVRTGWGEKLFF TGTGCCAGCAGCTTGGTGAGGACAGGCTGGGGTGAAAAACTGTTTTTT
once TRBJ1-2 15 . TRBV6-5 CASRGSAGNTYGYTF TGTGCCAGCAGGGGATCGGCGGGAAACACCTATGGCTACACCTTC
. TRBJ2-2 15 . TRBV5-1 CASSEIGGNTGELFF TGCGCCAGCAGTGAAATAGGAGGGAACACCGGGGAGCTGTTTTTT
. TRBJ2-7 18 TRBD1 TRBV18 CASSPFVDRGFLGYEQYF TGTGCCAGCTCACCATTCGTGGACAGGGGGTTCCTTGGCTACGAGCAGTACTTC
. TRBJ1-2 14 . TRBV9 CASSVVGGARGYTF TGTGCCAGCAGCGTAGTTGGGGGGGCCCGTGGCTACACCTTC
. TRBJ2-3 12 . TRBV30 CAWAGATDTQYF TGTGCCTGGGCTGGGGCCACAGATACGCAGTATTTT
once TRBJ1-1 16 TRBD1 TRBV15 CATVDRTGRMNTEAFF TGTGCCACCGTTGATAGGACAGGGCGCATGAACACTGAAGCTTTCTTT
. TRBJ2-2 16 . TRBV4-3 CASSQDLGGNTGELFF TGCGCCAGCAGCCAAGACTTAGGAGGGAACACCGGGGAGCTGTTTTTT
. TRBJ1-2 14 TRBD1 TRBV18 CASSPTDRGHGYTF TGTGCCAGCTCACCGACCGACAGGGGCCATGGCTACACCTTC
. TRBJ2-5 13 TRBD2 TRBV7-8 CASSSGSGETQYF TGTGCCAGCTCTAGCGGGAGTGGAGAGACCCAGTACTTC
. TRBJ2-1 16 . TRBV7-9 CASSFSSGLPVNEQFF TGTGCCAGCAGCTTTTCCTCGGGACTCCCTGTTAATGAGCAGTTCTTC
. TRBJ1-5 14 . TRBV4-3 CASSLGGGSQPQHF TGCGCCAGCAGCCTAGGGGGGGGCTCTCAGCCCCAGCATTTT
. TRBJ1-1 14 TRBD1 TRBV5-1 CASSFRQGATEAFF TGCGCCAGCAGCTTCCGACAGGGTGCCACTGAAGCTTTCTTT
. TRBJ1-1 15 . TRBV11-2 CASAPTRQGGTEAFF TGTGCCAGCGCACCGACCCGGCAGGGTGGGACTGAAGCTTTCTTT
. TRBJ2-7 13 . TRBV30 CAWSTDKNYEQYF TGTGCCTGGAGCACTGACAAGAACTACGAGCAGTACTTC
. TRBJ1-4 17 . TRBV4-1 CASSQEKGARGNEKLFF TGCGCCAGCAGCCAAGAGAAAGGGGCGCGTGGTAATGAAAAACTGTTTTTT